The rows below give T cell receptor beta chains drawn from one sample of a study of cytomegalovirus exposure and HLA in healthy donors. Assay: immunoSEQ multiplex PCR; the TCRdb copy retains only in-frame clones and omits some. This sample has around 250,000 clones; 85% to 90% occur once, and the top ten carry 0.37%. The material sequenced was PBMCs. Every receptor here comes from a woman under 30 in good health and CMV-seronegative. Both conserved end residues are part of each CDR3. A D gene is named only where the DNA matches it firmly. Rows may omit the clone size; those that give it use once, few, many or a size class.

clone size: NA; V gene: TRBV6-6; J gene: TRBJ1-5; D gene: TRBD1; CDR3 DNA: TGTGCCAGCACCACAGGGGGCTTAGGGAGCAATCAGCCCCAGCATTTT; CDR3 protein: CASTTGGLGSNQPQHF
clone size: NA; V gene: TRBV4-1; J gene: TRBJ1-5; D gene: TRBD1; CDR3 DNA: TGCGCCAGCAGCCAAAGCGGAACAGGGGGATGGAATCAGCCCCAGCATTTT; CDR3 protein: CASSQSGTGGWNQPQHF
clone size: few; V gene: TRBV6-5; J gene: TRBJ2-7; D gene: NA; CDR3 DNA: TGTGCCAGCAGTCTAGTTAGCTCCTACGAGCAGTACTTC; CDR3 protein: CASSLVSSYEQYF
clone size: NA; V gene: TRBV27; J gene: TRBJ1-5; D gene: NA; CDR3 DNA: TGTGCCAGCAGTTTAAGCCTTAGCAATCAGCCCCAGCATTTT; CDR3 protein: CASSLSLSNQPQHF
clone size: once; V gene: TRBV7-9; J gene: TRBJ2-5; D gene: TRBD2; CDR3 DNA: TGTGCCAGCAGCCGGCGGGGGGTCCAAGAGACCCAGTACTTC; CDR3 protein: CASSRRGVQETQYF
clone size: NA; V gene: TRBV7-8; J gene: TRBJ1-1; D gene: NA; CDR3 DNA: TGTGCCAGCAGCTTAGTCAGGGGGAACACTGAAGCTTTCTTT; CDR3 protein: CASSLVRGNTEAFF
clone size: NA; V gene: TRBV7-2; J gene: TRBJ2-2; D gene: TRBD1; CDR3 DNA: TGTGCCAGCAGCCAGGACAGGGGGTCCGGGGAGCTGTTTTTT; CDR3 protein: CASSQDRGSGELFF
clone size: NA; V gene: TRBV30; J gene: TRBJ2-5; D gene: NA; CDR3 DNA: TGTGCCTGGCGGGGGGGCAGGGGGGAGACCCAGTACTTC; CDR3 protein: CAWRGGRGETQYF
clone size: NA; V gene: TRBV29-1; J gene: TRBJ2-3; D gene: TRBD2; CDR3 DNA: TGCAGCGTTGCCCGACGGGGGGGCAGGGGCGGCACAGATACGCAGTATTTT; CDR3 protein: CSVARRGGRGGTDTQYF
clone size: few; V gene: TRBV6-1; J gene: TRBJ1-6; D gene: NA; CDR3 DNA: TGTGCCAGCAGTGAAGACAGGGCGTACAATTCACCCCTCCACTTT; CDR3 protein: CASSEDRAYNSPLHF
clone size: NA; V gene: TRBV5-1; J gene: TRBJ2-7; D gene: NA; CDR3 DNA: TGCGCCAGCAGCTTGGTCCAGTACGAGCAGTACTTC; CDR3 protein: CASSLVQYEQYF
clone size: NA; V gene: TRBV6-1; J gene: TRBJ1-3; D gene: TRBD1; CDR3 DNA: TGTGCCAGCAGTCCACAGGGGCCGGGAAACACCATATATTTT; CDR3 protein: CASSPQGPGNTIYF
clone size: NA; V gene: TRBV2; J gene: TRBJ1-2; D gene: NA; CDR3 DNA: TGTGCCAGCAGTGCTCGACAGGACACCTATGGCTACACCTTC; CDR3 protein: CASSARQDTYGYTF
clone size: NA; V gene: TRBV2; J gene: TRBJ2-5; D gene: TRBD2; CDR3 DNA: TGTGCCAGCAGTGAAAGGTCTGGTCGAACTAGCGGGGGTCAGACCCAGTACTTC; CDR3 protein: CASSERSGRTSGGQTQYF
clone size: NA; V gene: TRBV11-3; J gene: TRBJ2-7; D gene: NA; CDR3 DNA: TGTGCCAGCAGCTTAGGGGGGCCGCTCTCCTACGAGCAGTACTTC; CDR3 protein: CASSLGGPLSYEQYF
clone size: NA; V gene: TRBV4-1; J gene: TRBJ2-3; D gene: NA; CDR3 DNA: TGCGCCAGCAGCCCTGGGACTCCTCGGGGCTCCACAGATACGCAGTATTTT; CDR3 protein: CASSPGTPRGSTDTQYF
clone size: once; V gene: TRBV5-6; J gene: TRBJ2-3; D gene: NA; CDR3 DNA: TGTGCCAGCAGCTTGAGGGCAGGGATAAGGGGCACAGATACGCAGTATTTT; CDR3 protein: CASSLRAGIRGTDTQYF
clone size: few; V gene: TRBV25-1; J gene: TRBJ1-2; D gene: NA; CDR3 DNA: TGTGCCAGCAGTGGGCAGGTCTATGGCTACACCTTC; CDR3 protein: CASSGQVYGYTF
clone size: NA; V gene: TRBV27; J gene: TRBJ2-1; D gene: TRBD2; CDR3 DNA: TGTGCCAGCAGTTTATCAACGAGCGGGGGCAATGAGCAGTTCTTC; CDR3 protein: CASSLSTSGGNEQFF
clone size: NA; V gene: TRBV29-1; J gene: TRBJ2-2; D gene: TRBD2; CDR3 DNA: TGCAGCGTTTTACTAGCGGGGGATAACACCGGGGAGCTGTTTTTT; CDR3 protein: CSVLLAGDNTGELFF
clone size: NA; V gene: TRBV29-1; J gene: TRBJ2-1; D gene: TRBD1; CDR3 DNA: TGCAGCGTCGAAAAAATCACGGACAGGGGTTGGGGTGAGCAGTTCTTC; CDR3 protein: CSVEKITDRGWGEQFF
clone size: few; V gene: TRBV5-5; J gene: TRBJ1-2; D gene: TRBD1; CDR3 DNA: TGTGCCAGCAGCTGGACAGGGGGTAGCTACACCTTC; CDR3 protein: CASSWTGGSYTF
clone size: NA; V gene: TRBV5-1; J gene: TRBJ2-1; D gene: NA; CDR3 DNA: TGCGCCAGCAGCGCCGGGACACTGTACAATGAGCAGTTCTTC; CDR3 protein: CASSAGTLYNEQFF
clone size: NA; V gene: TRBV9; J gene: TRBJ2-1; D gene: NA; CDR3 DNA: TGTGCCAGCAGCCCTAGAGGGGGAACCTACAATGAGCAGTTCTTC; CDR3 protein: CASSPRGGTYNEQFF
clone size: NA; V gene: TRBV6-1; J gene: TRBJ1-4; D gene: TRBD1; CDR3 DNA: TGTGCCAGCAGTGGACGGAGAAGGACAGGAGTGACTAATGAAAAACTGTTTTTT; CDR3 protein: CASSGRRRTGVTNEKLFF
clone size: NA; V gene: TRBV15; J gene: TRBJ2-5; D gene: TRBD2; CDR3 DNA: TGTGCCACCGGAAAGACTAGCGGTAAAGAGACCCAGTACTTC; CDR3 protein: CATGKTSGKETQYF
clone size: NA; V gene: TRBV19; J gene: TRBJ1-1; D gene: NA; CDR3 DNA: TGTGCCAGTAGTATGGCGGCCAGGGCCGAAGCTTTCTTT; CDR3 protein: CASSMAARAEAFF
clone size: NA; V gene: TRBV27; J gene: TRBJ2-1; D gene: NA; CDR3 DNA: TGTGCCAGCAGTTTGCTAGCTTACAATGAGCAGTTCTTC; CDR3 protein: CASSLLAYNEQFF
clone size: NA; V gene: TRBV6-5; J gene: TRBJ2-3; D gene: NA; CDR3 DNA: TGTGCCAGCACCCGGAGGGATACGCAGTATTTT; CDR3 protein: CASTRRDTQYF
clone size: once; V gene: TRBV5-1; J gene: TRBJ1-2; D gene: NA; CDR3 DNA: TGCGCCAGCAGCTTGCAGACAGAGAACTATGGCTACACCTTC; CDR3 protein: CASSLQTENYGYTF
clone size: NA; V gene: TRBV5-6; J gene: TRBJ1-2; D gene: TRBD1; CDR3 DNA: TGTGCCAGCAGCTTGCTACAGGGGCCCGACCTCTATGGCTACACCTTC; CDR3 protein: CASSLLQGPDLYGYTF
clone size: NA; V gene: TRBV7-2; J gene: TRBJ1-2; D gene: TRBD1; CDR3 DNA: TGTGCCAGCAGCCCCTATCGGACAGGGAAAGGCTACACCTTC; CDR3 protein: CASSPYRTGKGYTF
clone size: NA; V gene: TRBV29-1; J gene: TRBJ2-1; D gene: TRBD2; CDR3 DNA: TGCAGCGTACGGGGGGGACTCTACAATGAGCAGTTCTTC; CDR3 protein: CSVRGGLYNEQFF
clone size: NA; V gene: TRBV29-1; J gene: TRBJ1-2; D gene: TRBD1; CDR3 DNA: TGCAGCGTTGAAGATCAGGGGACAGAACGTCACTATGGCTACACCTTC; CDR3 protein: CSVEDQGTERHYGYTF
clone size: NA; V gene: TRBV11-2; J gene: TRBJ1-6; D gene: NA; CDR3 DNA: TGTGCCAGCAGCTTAGGGTGGTCTAGCTCCTATAATTCACCCCTCCACTTT; CDR3 protein: CASSLGWSSSYNSPLHF
clone size: once; V gene: TRBV27; J gene: TRBJ2-1; D gene: NA; CDR3 DNA: TGTGCCAGCTCTTACGTGGCGGGGCCCTACAATGAGCAGTTCTTC; CDR3 protein: CASSYVAGPYNEQFF
clone size: NA; V gene: TRBV9; J gene: TRBJ2-7; D gene: NA; CDR3 DNA: TGTGCCAGCAGCGTAGAGGGACACGCTAACTACGAGCAGTACTTC; CDR3 protein: CASSVEGHANYEQYF
clone size: NA; V gene: TRBV7-6; J gene: TRBJ2-2; D gene: TRBD2; CDR3 DNA: TGTGCCAGCAGCTTTGGGACTAGCAACGGGGAGCTGTTTTTT; CDR3 protein: CASSFGTSNGELFF
clone size: NA; V gene: TRBV13; J gene: TRBJ2-2; D gene: TRBD1; CDR3 DNA: TGTGCCTCCGAAGACAGGGCCTACACCGGGGAGCTGTTTTTT; CDR3 protein: CASEDRAYTGELFF
clone size: few; V gene: TRBV19; J gene: TRBJ2-3; D gene: TRBD1; CDR3 DNA: TGTGCCAGTCGCACAGGGGGATCGGATACGCAGTATTTT; CDR3 protein: CASRTGGSDTQYF
clone size: NA; V gene: TRBV29-1; J gene: TRBJ1-2; D gene: TRBD1; CDR3 DNA: TGCAGCGTTCTACAGGGGAATGGCTACACCTTC; CDR3 protein: CSVLQGNGYTF
clone size: NA; V gene: TRBV5-8; J gene: TRBJ2-7; D gene: TRBD1; CDR3 DNA: TGTGCCAGCAGCTTGGTTGGGACAGGGAACGAGCAGTACTTC; CDR3 protein: CASSLVGTGNEQYF
clone size: NA; V gene: TRBV5-4; J gene: TRBJ2-5; D gene: TRBD2; CDR3 DNA: TGTGCCAGCAGCCCCCTGGCGGGGGGCCGGGAGACCCAGTACTTC; CDR3 protein: CASSPLAGGRETQYF
clone size: NA; V gene: TRBV4-3; J gene: TRBJ2-2; D gene: TRBD2; CDR3 DNA: TGCGCCAGCAGCTTAGCGGGGGCGAACACCGGGGAGCTGTTTTTT; CDR3 protein: CASSLAGANTGELFF
clone size: once; V gene: TRBV6-6; J gene: TRBJ2-5; D gene: TRBD2; CDR3 DNA: TGTGCCAGCAGCCTCGGGACTAGCTTTCAAGAGACCCAGTACTTC; CDR3 protein: CASSLGTSFQETQYF
clone size: NA; V gene: TRBV28; J gene: TRBJ1-1; D gene: NA; CDR3 DNA: TGTGCCAGCAGTTTACACAGTTCCATGAACACTGAAGCTTTCTTT; CDR3 protein: CASSLHSSMNTEAFF
clone size: NA; V gene: TRBV30; J gene: TRBJ1-1; D gene: NA; CDR3 DNA: TGTGCCTGGAATCCACAGGGAAACACTGAAGCTTTCTTT; CDR3 protein: CAWNPQGNTEAFF
clone size: NA; V gene: TRBV20-1; J gene: TRBJ2-1; D gene: NA; CDR3 DNA: TGCAGTGCTAGTACAGTTAATGAGCAGTTCTTC; CDR3 protein: CSASTVNEQFF
clone size: NA; V gene: TRBV2; J gene: TRBJ1-6; D gene: TRBD1; CDR3 DNA: TGTGCCAGCAGTGCTAATGTCAGGGACAGATCACCCCTCCACTTT; CDR3 protein: CASSANVRDRSPLHF
clone size: NA; V gene: TRBV9; J gene: TRBJ1-4; D gene: NA; CDR3 DNA: TGTGCCAGCAGCGTAGGGGAGGGTGAAAAACTGTTTTTT; CDR3 protein: CASSVGEGEKLFF
clone size: NA; V gene: TRBV7-2; J gene: TRBJ2-3; D gene: NA; CDR3 DNA: TGTGCCAGCAGCTTATTCCCGCGGACAGATACGCAGTATTTT; CDR3 protein: CASSLFPRTDTQYF
clone size: NA; V gene: TRBV5-1; J gene: TRBJ2-1; D gene: NA; CDR3 DNA: TGCGCCAGCAGCCATGACGGGTCCTACAATGAGCAGTTCTTC; CDR3 protein: CASSHDGSYNEQFF
clone size: NA; V gene: TRBV11-2; J gene: TRBJ2-1; D gene: TRBD2; CDR3 DNA: TGTGCCAGCAGCTTACGACTAGCGGGGGGAGTCGTTTACAATGAGCAGTTCTTC; CDR3 protein: CASSLRLAGGVVYNEQFF